Below are 30 T cell receptor beta chains sequenced from a single sample in a study of blood T cells in healthy people across ages. The second PCR ran about 6 to 12 cycles with a sample-barcoded 5' primer and J-beta primers. TCRdb re-derived calls from the 5' RACE reads in MiXCR, one entry per CDR3 protein. This sample has 950,000 to 1,200,000 distinct CDR3 sequences, with more than 30% found just once. The specimen sequenced was blood. The origin of the receptors is a man aged 18-30 years in good health.

The V call is TRBV20-1, the J call TRBJ1-2; D unclear. CDR1 and CDR2 (germline): DFQATT, SNEGSKA (reference sequence). Trimming took off 1 base at V and 2 bases at J, with 11 bases between the two ends. The CDR3 has 14 residues. CDR3 amino acids: CSARVPGWNYGYTF. DNA of the CDR3: TGCAGTGCTAGAGTGCCGGGGTGGAACTATGGCTACACCTTC.

The gene calls are TRBV18 and TRBJ1-1, with 7 bases aligning to TRBD1. CDR3 length: 15 residues. Germline lookup yields CDR1 KGHSH and CDR2 LQKENI. Unmatched junction bases numbered 4, after V lost 3 bases and J lost 0 bases. CDR3 in amino acids: CASSPQQGMNTEAFF. Written as DNA, the CDR3 is TGTGCCAGCTCACCTCAACAGGGGATGAACACTGAAGCTTTCTTT.

This clonotype was observed a handful of times. The junction does not match germline at one end; this may be a read error. The CDR3 DNA is TGTGCCAGCAGCTTATCCTATGCGGGCGGCACATATACGCAGTATTTT. This encodes CASSLSYAGGTYTQYF. This rearrangement joins TRBV7-2 to TRBJ2-3, with D possibly being TRBD2 (5 bases). Germline V gene data show CDR1 as SGHTA and CDR2 as FQGNSA. The CDR3 loop spans 16 amino acids.

This clonotype was seen more than once but under ten times. The rearrangement uses TRBV7-9 and TRBJ2-5; D is unresolved. The CDR3 totals 12 residues. The ends were cut back, 6 bases at V and 5 bases at J, with 10 bases in the middle. Germline CDR1 and CDR2: SEHNR and FQNEAQ (reference sequence). CDR3: CASSFNGETQYF. As DNA, the CDR3 is TGTGCCAGCAGTTTCAACGGGGAGACCCAGTACTTC.

This clonotype was recorded many times. V usage is TRBV7-2 and J usage is TRBJ2-1; D is ambiguous. Trimming stripped 6 bases from V and 9 bases from J, with 12 bases between. CDR3 length equals 12 residues. Germline lookup yields CDR1 SGHTA and CDR2 FQGNSA. CDR3 amino acids: CASRLVSREQFF. The CDR3, as DNA: TGTGCCAGCAGGCTGGTTAGTCGTGAGCAGTTCTTC.

The V gene is TRBV7-2, the J gene TRBJ2-1, with unresolved D. The J call may be mistaken, given a closer DNA end match to TRBJ2-7. Per the germline V gene, CDR1 is SGHTA and CDR2 is FQGNSA. The CDR3 has 15 amino acids. DNA for the CDR3: TGTGCCAGCAGCTTAAGGGATAGTGGTGGGTACGAGCAGTACTTC. Its translation is CASSLRDSGGYEQYF.

This chain links TRBV20-1 with TRBJ2-3; perhaps TRBD2 as D (5 bases). The germline V gene has CDR1 DFQATT and CDR2 SNEGSKA (reference sequence). V gave up 3 bases and J gave up 3 bases, with 13 bases separating them. The CDR3 consists of 14 residues. CDR3 nucleotide sequence: TGCAGTGCTAGTGTGAATCTAGCTACAGATACGCAGTATTTT. It codes for CSASVNLATDTQYF.

This clonotype was counted only a few times. The V gene is TRBV2, the J gene TRBJ1-1; 7 nucleotides match TRBD1. Germline values: CDR1 SNHLY, CDR2 FYNNEI. CDR3 size: 14 residues. Trimming at V came to 8 bases and at J to 0 bases, leaving 6 bases not matched to a gene. CDR3: CASVGTGVNTEAFF. In nucleotides, the CDR3 is TGTGCCAGCGTTGGTACAGGGGTGAACACTGAAGCTTTCTTT. The full variable domain, with the rest looked up from reference TRBV2 and TRBJ1-1, is EPEVTQTPSHQVTQMGQEVILRCVPISNHLYFYWYRQILGQKVEFLVSFYNNEISEKSEIFDDQFSVERPDGSNFTLKIRSTKLEDSAMYFCASVGTGVNTEAFFGQGTRLTVV.

The rearrangement links TRBV3-1 to TRBJ1-4; D gene ambiguous. CDR1 and CDR2 (germline): LGHDT, YNNKEL (reference sequence). Trimming shortened V by 2 bases and J by 1 base, and 8 bases separated the two germline ends. The CDR3 length is 15 residues. The CDR3 here is CASSQTDVTNEKLFF. DNA for the CDR3: TGTGCCAGCAGCCAAACGGATGTAACTAATGAAAAACTGTTTTTT.

The V and J genes are TRBV5-1 and TRBJ2-1; a weak D match, TRBD2 (7 bases). In germline, CDR1 is SGHRS, CDR2 YFSETQ. V was cut by 0 bases and J by 0 bases, with 13 bases left in between. The CDR3 is 17 residues long. This CDR3 is CASSLEGGGSSYNEQFF. The CDR3 region has the DNA TGCGCCAGCAGCTTGGAGGGGGGGGGAAGCTCCTACAATGAGCAGTTCTTC.

This clonotype was picked up a small number of times. V gene TRBV5-1 combines with J gene TRBJ1-2; no definite D call. CDR1 is SGHRS, CDR2 YFSETQ, per germline. This CDR3 is 14 amino acids long. V shed 0 bases and J shed 2 bases, with 8 bases lying between them. The CDR3 reads CASSLEWANYGYTF. The CDR3 region has the DNA TGCGCCAGCAGCTTGGAGTGGGCCAACTATGGCTACACCTTC.

The V gene is TRBV27, the J gene TRBJ2-1; the match to TRBD2 covers 10 bases. V was pared by 5 bases and J by 7 bases, with 8 bases of the junction left unmatched. The CDR3 consists of 15 residues. Germline V gives CDR1 MNHEY, CDR2 SMNVEV (reference sequence). CDR3 bases: TGTGCCAGCAGTCGTACTAGCGGGATTAGGAATGAGCAGTTCTTC. Its translation: CASSRTSGIRNEQFF.

The chain joins TRBV4-3 to TRBJ1-6, with D hard to call. Germline V gene data show CDR1 as LGHNA and CDR2 as YSLEER. The length of the CDR3 is 16 residues. Trimming cost V 4 bases and J 9 bases, with 19 bases left between them. The CDR3 bases are TGCGCCAGCAGCCTTAACTATCGAGGGTTGGGTTCACCCCTCCACTTT. Its protein product is CASSLNYRGLGSPLHF.

On this clonotype: One junction end does not reproduce the germline sequence, and a read error may be involved. The chain links TRBV10-3 to TRBJ1-4; TRBD1 aligns across 8 bases. The CDR3 is made up of 14 amino acids. Germline V CDR1 and CDR2: ENHRY, SYGVKD. The CDR3 loop reads CAISEATGVEKPFF. The CDR3 bases are TGTGCCATCAGTGAGGCGACAGGGGTCGAAAAACCGTTTTTT.

This chain connects TRBV4-2 to TRBJ2-7; TRBD1 is a possible D gene (6 bases). This CDR3 is 15 amino acids long. Germline assignment: CDR1 LGHNA and CDR2 YNFKEQ. V lost 1 base and J lost 3, with 13 bases in between. CDR3 sequence (DNA): TGTGCCAGCAGCCAAGTTGGCGGACAGAACTACGAGCAGTACTTC. Amino acid sequence: CASSQVGGQNYEQYF.

Remarks on this clonotype: A junction end diverges from the germline sequence, so it may reflect a read error. V and J are TRBV15 and TRBJ2-5; D unresolved. The germline CDR1 and CDR2 sequences are LNHNV and YYDKDF (reference sequence). This CDR3 has 14 residues. CDR3 amino acids: CATNRDYRQETQYF. In DNA form, the CDR3 reads TGTGCCACCAACAGAGATTACCGCCAAGAGACCCAGTACTTC.

The chain uses TRBV3-1 and TRBJ2-1; 7 positions agree with TRBD2. Germline V gene lookup returns CDR1 LGHDT and CDR2 YNNKEL (reference sequence). V lost 4 bases to trimming and J lost 3 bases; unmatched junction nucleotides: 6. The CDR3 length is 15 residues. Here the CDR3 reads CASSLIGGGYNEQFF. The CDR3, as DNA: TGTGCCAGCAGCCTTATTGGGGGGGGCTACAATGAGCAGTTCTTC.

The V gene is TRBV7-9, the J gene TRBJ2-7; D is possibly TRBD2 (5 bases). The J call is doubtful: the DNA matches TRBJ2-5 better. CDR3 length equals 13 residues. Germline V gene data show CDR1 as SEHNR and CDR2 as FQNEAQ (reference sequence). This chain's CDR3 is CASRGIGGETQYF. The CDR3 DNA reads as TGTGCCAGCAGAGGGATCGGCGGGGAGACCCAGTACTTC.

Only a few counts were recorded for this clonotype. V gene TRBV5-6 combines with J gene TRBJ2-1; D not certain. The length of the CDR3 is 14 residues. Germline V CDR1 and CDR2: SGHDT, YYEEEE. The V gene lost 0 bases and the J gene lost 6 bases, with 10 bases spanning the gap. The CDR3 loop is CASSLALGINEQFF. Written as DNA, the CDR3 is TGTGCCAGCAGCTTGGCCCTAGGAATCAATGAGCAGTTCTTC.

Only a few counts were recorded for this clonotype. The chain joins TRBV20-1 to TRBJ1-2; D is uncertain. V shed 5 bases and J shed 6 bases, with 13 bases lying between them. Per the germline V gene, CDR1 is DFQATT and CDR2 is SNEGSKA (reference sequence). This CDR3 comprises 12 residues. The CDR3 reads CSAFRRKDGYTF. The CDR3 bases are TGCAGTGCTTTCCGAAGGAAGGATGGCTACACCTTC.

The chain carries TRBV12-3 or TRBV12-4 and TRBJ2-3, with D perhaps assigned TRBD1 or TRBD2 (5 bases each). CDR3 length: 16 residues. The V and J ends lost 6 bases and 1 base respectively, with 17 bases between them. CDR3 nucleotides: TGTGCCAGCAGACCAAACACCGGGACCGGCACAGATACGCAGTATTTT. Translation gives CASRPNTGTGTDTQYF.

The genes are TRBV20-1 and TRBJ2-7, with 8 nucleotides matching TRBD1. V dropped 4 bases and J dropped 7; count of bases not matched to a gene: 12. The CDR3 covers 14 residues. Germline V gives CDR1 DFQATT, CDR2 SNEGSKA (reference sequence). The CDR3 DNA reads TGCAGTGCTACCCAGGGGGCTATGGACAATGAGCAGTACTTC. It codes for CSATQGAMDNEQYF.

Remarks on this clonotype: This may come from a read error, since a much larger clone is one base off. This chain links TRBV12-3 or TRBV12-4 with TRBJ1-2, with D unresolved. The CDR3 totals 14 residues. Trimming pared 6 bases from V and 0 bases from J, leaving 11 bases between. Here the CDR3 DNA reads TGTGCCAGCAGCAAAGTGACGGCTAACTATGGCTACACCTTC. It codes for CASSKVTANYGYTF.

In this sample, this clonotype turned up a few times. The V gene is TRBV5-1, the J gene TRBJ2-5, with 11 bases matching TRBD2. The CDR3 sequence is 14 residues long. The trim removed 6 bases at V and 1 base at J, leaving 2 bases unmatched. Germline loops: CDR1 SGHRS, CDR2 YFSETQ. In DNA form, the CDR3 reads TGCGCCAGCAAACTAGCGGGGGTCCAAGAGACCCAGTACTTC. Translated, it gives CASKLAGVQETQYF.

This clonotype was counted at least ten times. Since a much larger clone is just one base distant, this may be a read error. The chain is built from TRBV27 and TRBJ2-3; D ambiguous. The germline V gene encodes CDR1 MNHEY and CDR2 SMNVEV (reference sequence). The CDR3 is 14 amino acids. The CDR3: CASSVSEISDTQYF. CDR3 nucleotide sequence: TGTGCCAGCAGTGTATCGGAGATCTCAGATACGCAGTATTTT.

The chain links TRBV28 to TRBJ2-7, with a tentative D call TRBD1 (6 bases). V lost 6 bases and J 7 bases, leaving 19 bases between the germline ends. Germline V gene sequence: CDR1 MDHEN, CDR2 SYDVKM. The CDR3 has 14 residues. DNA for the CDR3: TGTGCCAGCAGAAGGCAGGGGACCGACAATGAGCAGTACTTC. Translated, it gives CASRRQGTDNEQYF.

The genes are TRBV6-5 and TRBJ2-1; a weak D match, TRBD2 (6 bases). The CDR3 length is 12 residues. Trimming cost V 7 bases and J 15 bases, with 19 bases left between them. Germline CDR1 is MNHEY and CDR2 is SVGAGI. In DNA, the CDR3 is TGTGCCAGCAAACTGAGGGGAGGCCCTTCGTTCTTC. Protein product: CASKLRGGPSFF.

This clonotype was observed a few times. V usage is TRBV9 and J usage is TRBJ2-1; D perhaps matches TRBD2 (6 bases). The J call may not be correct, given that the DNA end is closer to TRBJ2-7. The CDR3 runs to 18 residues. Per the germline V gene, CDR1 is SGDLS and CDR2 is YYNGEE. DNA for the CDR3: TGTGCCAGCAGCGTATCGGTACAGGCAGGGAGGTTGTACAATGAGCAGTACTTC. It codes for CASSVSVQAGRLYNEQYF.

The chain combines TRBV27 with TRBJ1-1, with D possibly matching TRBD1 (5 bases). This CDR3 is built from 13 residues. The V end lost 6 bases, the J end lost 2 bases, and 10 bases lay between the germline ends. CDR1 and CDR2 (germline): MNHEY, SMNVEV (reference sequence). The DNA for the CDR3 is TGTGCCAGCAGGTACCAGGGAAACACTGAAGCTTTCTTT. This codes for CASRYQGNTEAFF.

This clonotype has just a few counts. The rearrangement uses TRBV6-6 and TRBJ1-6; perhaps TRBD1 as D (5 bases). Trimming left V 7 bases short and J 9 bases short, with 10 bases between. The CDR3 extends over 12 amino acids. Germline V gene lookup returns CDR1 MNHNY and CDR2 SVGAGI (reference sequence). The CDR3 coding sequence is TGTGCCAGCACTCCCGGGACTTCACCCCTCCACTTT. Protein: CASTPGTSPLHF.